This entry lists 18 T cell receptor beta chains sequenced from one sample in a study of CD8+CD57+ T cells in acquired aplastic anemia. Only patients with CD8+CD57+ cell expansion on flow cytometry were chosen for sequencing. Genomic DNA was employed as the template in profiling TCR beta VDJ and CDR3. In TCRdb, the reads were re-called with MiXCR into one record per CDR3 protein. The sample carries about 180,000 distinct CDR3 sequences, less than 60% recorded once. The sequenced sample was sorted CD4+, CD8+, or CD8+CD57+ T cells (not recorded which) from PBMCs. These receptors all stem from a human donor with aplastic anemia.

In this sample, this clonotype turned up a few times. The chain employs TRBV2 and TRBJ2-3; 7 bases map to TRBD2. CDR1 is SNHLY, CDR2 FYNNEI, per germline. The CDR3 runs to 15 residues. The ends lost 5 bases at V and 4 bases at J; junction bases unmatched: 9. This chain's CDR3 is CASSPPGGPPDTQYF. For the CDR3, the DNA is TGTGCCAGCAGTCCCCCGGGGGGACCGCCAGATACGCAGTATTTT. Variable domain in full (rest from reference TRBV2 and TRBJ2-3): EPEVTQTPSHQVTQMGQEVILRCVPISNHLYFYWYRQILGQKVEFLVSFYNNEISEKSEIFDDQFSVERPDGSNFTLKIRSTKLEDSAMYFCASSPPGGPPDTQYFGPGTRLTVL.

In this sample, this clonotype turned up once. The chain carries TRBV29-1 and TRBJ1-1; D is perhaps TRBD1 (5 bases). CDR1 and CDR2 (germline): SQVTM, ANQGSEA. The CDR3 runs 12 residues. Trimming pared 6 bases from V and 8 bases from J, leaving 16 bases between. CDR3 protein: CSVAPPGREAFF. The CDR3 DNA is TGCAGCGTAGCCCCCCCAGGGAGAGAAGCTTTCTTT.

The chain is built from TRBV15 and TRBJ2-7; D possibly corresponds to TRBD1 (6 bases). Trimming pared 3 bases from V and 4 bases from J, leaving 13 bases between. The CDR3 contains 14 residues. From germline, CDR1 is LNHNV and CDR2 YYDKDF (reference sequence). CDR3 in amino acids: CATSRVTGPYEQYF. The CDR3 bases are TGTGCCACCAGCAGGGTGACAGGACCTTACGAGCAGTACTTC.

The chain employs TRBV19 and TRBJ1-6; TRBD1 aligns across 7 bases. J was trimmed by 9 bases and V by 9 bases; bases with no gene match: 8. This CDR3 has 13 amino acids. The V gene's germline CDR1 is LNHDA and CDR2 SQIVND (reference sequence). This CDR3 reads CASTGTESSPLHF. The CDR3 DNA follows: TGTGCCAGCACCGGGACAGAGAGTTCACCCCTCCACTTT.

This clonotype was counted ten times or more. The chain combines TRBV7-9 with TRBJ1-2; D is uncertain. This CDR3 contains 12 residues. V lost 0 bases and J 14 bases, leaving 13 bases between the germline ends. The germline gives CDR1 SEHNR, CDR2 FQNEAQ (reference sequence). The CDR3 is CASSLAPLTTTF. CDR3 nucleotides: TGTGCCAGCAGCTTAGCCCCACTGACTACTACCTTC. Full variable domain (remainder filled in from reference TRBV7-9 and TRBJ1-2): DTGVSQNPRHKITKRGQNVTFRCDPISEHNRLYWYRQTLGQGPEFLTYFQNEAQLEKSRLLSDRFSAERPKGSFSTLEIQRTEQGDSAMYLCASSLAPLTTTFGSGTRLTVV.

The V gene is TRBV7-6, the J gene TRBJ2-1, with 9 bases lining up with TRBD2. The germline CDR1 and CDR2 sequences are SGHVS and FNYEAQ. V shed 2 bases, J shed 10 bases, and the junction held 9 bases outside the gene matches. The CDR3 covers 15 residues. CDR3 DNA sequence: TGTGCCAGCAGCTTATTGATAGCGGGAGTGGAAGAGCAGTTCTTC. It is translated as CASSLLIAGVEEQFF. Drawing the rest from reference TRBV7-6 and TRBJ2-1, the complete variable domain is GAGVSQSPRYKVTKRGQDVALRCDPISGHVSLYWYRQALGQGPEFLTYFNYEAQQDKSGLPNDRFSAERPEGSISTLTIQRTEQRDSAMYRCASSLLIAGVEEQFFGPGTRLTVL.

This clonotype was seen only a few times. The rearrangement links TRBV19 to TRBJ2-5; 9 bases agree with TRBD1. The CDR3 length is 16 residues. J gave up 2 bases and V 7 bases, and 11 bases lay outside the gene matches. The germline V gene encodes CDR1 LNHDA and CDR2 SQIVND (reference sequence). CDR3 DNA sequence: TGTGCCAGTACGGGCCTGGGGACAGGGACACAAGAGACCCAGTACTTC. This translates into CASTGLGTGTQETQYF.

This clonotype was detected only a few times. CDR3 residues: CASSLGRDYEQYF. In nucleotides, the CDR3 is TGTGCCAGCAGCTTAGGGCGGGACTACGAGCAGTACTTC. This chain links TRBV7-2 with TRBJ2-7, with D possibly TRBD2 on 6 matching bases. Germline CDR1 and CDR2: SGHTA and FQGNSA. Trimming took off 1 base at V and 3 bases at J, with 7 bases between the two ends. The CDR3 consists of 13 residues.

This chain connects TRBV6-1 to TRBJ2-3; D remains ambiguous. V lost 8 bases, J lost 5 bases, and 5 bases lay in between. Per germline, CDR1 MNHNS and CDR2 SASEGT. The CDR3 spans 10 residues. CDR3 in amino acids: CASGIDTQYF. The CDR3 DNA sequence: TGTGCCAGCGGGATAGATACGCAGTATTTT.

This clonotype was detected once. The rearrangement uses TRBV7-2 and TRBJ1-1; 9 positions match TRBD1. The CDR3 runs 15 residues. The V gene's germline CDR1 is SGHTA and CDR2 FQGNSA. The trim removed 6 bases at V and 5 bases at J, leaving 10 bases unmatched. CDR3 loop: CASSPYRGRGTEAFF. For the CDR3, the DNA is TGTGCCAGCAGTCCATACAGGGGGCGTGGGACTGAAGCTTTCTTT.

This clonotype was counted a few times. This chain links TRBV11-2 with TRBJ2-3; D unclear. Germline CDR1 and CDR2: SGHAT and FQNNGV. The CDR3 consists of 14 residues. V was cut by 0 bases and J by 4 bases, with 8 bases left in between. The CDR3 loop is CASSLDGGSDTQYF. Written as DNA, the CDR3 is TGTGCCAGCAGCTTAGATGGCGGCTCAGATACGCAGTATTTT.

The CDR3, as DNA: TGCAGTGCTAGAGGGGGGGACAGGCAAGAGACCCAGTACTTC. Translated: CSARGGDRQETQYF. This chain joins TRBV20-1 and TRBJ2-5, with 8 bases identical to TRBD1. The ends lost 1 base at V and 2 bases at J; junction bases unmatched: 3. The CDR3 covers 14 residues. Germline V gene sequence: CDR1 DFQATT, CDR2 SNEGSKA (reference sequence).

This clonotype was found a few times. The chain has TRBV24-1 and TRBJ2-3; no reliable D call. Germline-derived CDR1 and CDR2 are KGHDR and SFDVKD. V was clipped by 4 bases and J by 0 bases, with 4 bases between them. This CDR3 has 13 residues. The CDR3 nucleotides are TGTGCCACCAGTGAGGCTAGCACAGATACGCAGTATTTT. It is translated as CATSEASTDTQYF.

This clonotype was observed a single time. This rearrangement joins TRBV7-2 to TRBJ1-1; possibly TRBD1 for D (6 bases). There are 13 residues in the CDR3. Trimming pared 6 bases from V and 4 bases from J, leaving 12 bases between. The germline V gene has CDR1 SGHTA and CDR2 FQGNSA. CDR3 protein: CASSPGVSTEAFF. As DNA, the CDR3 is TGTGCCAGCAGTCCAGGGGTTAGCACTGAAGCTTTCTTT.

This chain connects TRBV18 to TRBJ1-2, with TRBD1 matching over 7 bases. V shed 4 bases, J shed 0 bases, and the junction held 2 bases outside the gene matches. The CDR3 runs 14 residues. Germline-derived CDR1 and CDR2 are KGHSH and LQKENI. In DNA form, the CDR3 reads TGTGCCAGCTCACAGGGGGCTTCTAACTATGGCTACACCTTC. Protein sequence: CASSQGASNYGYTF.

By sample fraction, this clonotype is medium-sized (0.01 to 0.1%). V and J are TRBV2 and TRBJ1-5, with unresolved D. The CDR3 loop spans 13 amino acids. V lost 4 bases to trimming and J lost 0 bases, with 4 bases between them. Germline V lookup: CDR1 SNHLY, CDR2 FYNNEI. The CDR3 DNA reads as TGTGCCAGCAGTGTCCGTAGCAATCAGCCCCAGCATTTT. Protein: CASSVRSNQPQHF.

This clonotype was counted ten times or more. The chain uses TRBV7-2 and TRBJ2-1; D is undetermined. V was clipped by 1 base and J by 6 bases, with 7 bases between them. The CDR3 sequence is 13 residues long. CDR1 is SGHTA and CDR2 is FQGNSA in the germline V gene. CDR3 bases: TGTGCCAGCAGCTTAGAGCCACTCAATGAGCAGTTCTTC. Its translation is CASSLEPLNEQFF.

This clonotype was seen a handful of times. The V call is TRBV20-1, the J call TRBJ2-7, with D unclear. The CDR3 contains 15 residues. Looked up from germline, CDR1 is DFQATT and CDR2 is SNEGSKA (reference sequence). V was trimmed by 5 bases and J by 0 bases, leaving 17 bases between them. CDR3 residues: CSASLGSPRSYEQYF. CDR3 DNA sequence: TGCAGTGCTTCTCTAGGTTCCCCTCGCTCCTACGAGCAGTACTTC.